The 32 T cell receptor beta chains below all came from one sample that was sequenced in a study of T cell responses to AZD1222 COVID-19 vaccine. TCRdb keeps only in-frame clones here, not all; method: immunoSEQ multiplex PCR. This repertoire shows about 160,000 clones, about 90% found once; its top ten account for around 0.99%. The sequenced sample was peripheral blood, obtained 28 days after the second AZD1222 dose. The receptors come from an adult who received the AZD1222 COVID-19 vaccine.

This clone appeared once. The gene calls are TRBV10-3 and TRBJ2-1; 11 nucleotides match TRBD2. CDR1 is ENHRY and CDR2 is SYGVKD in the germline V gene. The junction had 9 bases not matched to a gene; V was cut back by 0 bases and J by 8 bases. The CDR3 length is 17 residues. The CDR3 sequence is CAISESLAGGRSDEQFF. For the CDR3, the DNA is TGTGCCATCAGTGAGTCTCTAGCGGGGGGCCGTTCCGATGAGCAGTTCTTC.

The chain combines TRBV3-1 (or the pseudogene TRBV3-2) with TRBJ2-5; D unclear. Germline-derived CDR1 and CDR2 are LGHDT and YNNKEL (reference sequence). The CDR3 length is 15 residues. Between the trimmed V and J ends, which lost 0 bases and 5 bases, there was a span of 13 bases. The CDR3 bases are TGTGCCAGCAGCCAAGAAGTAGCAGGATGGGAGACCCAGTACTTC. Its protein product is CASSQEVAGWETQYF.

The gene calls are TRBV30 and TRBJ1-3, with 8 bases identical to TRBD1. CDR1 is GTSNPN and CDR2 is SVGIG in the germline V gene (reference sequence). This CDR3 has 15 amino acids. V dropped 5 bases and J dropped 0; count of bases not matched to a gene: 6. The DNA of the CDR3 is TGTGCCTGGGGGGGGACAGGCTTCTCTGGAAACACCATATATTTT. It yields the protein CAWGGTGFSGNTIYF.

This chain joins TRBV6-5 and TRBJ1-5; tentatively, D is TRBD1 (5 bases). CDR1 is MNHEY and CDR2 is SVGAGI in the germline V gene. V lost 2 bases and J lost 11, with 13 bases in between. CDR3 length: 13 amino acids. The CDR3 region has the DNA TGTGCCAGCAGTTACGGGCAGGGAAGGACCCAGCATTTT. Residues: CASSYGQGRTQHF.

This chain joins TRBV5-4 and TRBJ1-6; D gene ambiguous. The V gene's germline CDR1 is SGHNT and CDR2 YYREEE (reference sequence). This CDR3 is 13 amino acids long. Trimming cost V 4 bases and J 7 bases, with 9 bases left between them. The CDR3 DNA reads TGTGCCAGCAGCCCCACAGTGAATTCACCCCTCCACTTT. Protein product: CASSPTVNSPLHF.

The J gene is TRBJ2-5, the V gene TRBV10-1; 13 bases are a match to TRBD2. V was clipped by 6 bases and J by 0 bases; unmatched bases: 13. Germline CDR1 and CDR2: WNHNN and SYGVQD (reference sequence). The CDR3 consists of 19 residues. The CDR3 reads CASSATSTGTSGDQETQYF. CDR3 sequence (DNA): TGCGCCAGCAGCGCGACATCGACCGGGACTAGCGGGGACCAAGAGACCCAGTACTTC.

Regarding this clone: This same CDR3 is encoded by further DNA sequences in the sample. The chain carries TRBV4-1 and TRBJ2-1; D not resolved. This CDR3 has 15 amino acids. The ends were cut back, 0 bases at V and 1 base at J, with 7 bases in the middle. Germline-derived CDR1 and CDR2 are MGHRA and YSYEKL. The CDR3 nucleotides read TGCGCCAGCAGCCAAGACCCCTCTTCCTACAATGAGCAGTTCTTC. It translates to CASSQDPSSYNEQFF.

This clone occurred once. This chain joins TRBV10-3 and TRBJ2-7, with 10 positions matching TRBD1. CDR3 size: 14 residues. V lost 3 bases to trimming and J lost 5 bases; unmatched junction nucleotides: 4. From germline, CDR1 is ENHRY and CDR2 SYGVKD. In nucleotides, the CDR3 is TGTGCCATCAGTGAAACCGGGACAGGGGACGAGCAGTACTTC. Translation gives CAISETGTGDEQYF.

The chain combines TRBV4-1 with TRBJ1-6; D is ambiguous. Trimming left V 0 bases short and J 4 bases short, with 1 base between. CDR1 is MGHRA, CDR2 YSYEKL, per germline. CDR3 length: 13 residues. The CDR3 nucleotides are TGCGCCAGCAGCCAAGATTATAATTCACCCCTCCACTTT. It encodes CASSQDYNSPLHF.

The V gene is TRBV29-1, the J gene TRBJ2-7; possible D gene TRBD2, 6 bases. Germline values: CDR1 SQVTM, CDR2 ANQGSEA. There are 11 residues in the CDR3. V was trimmed by 3 bases and J by 6 bases, leaving 9 bases between them. The CDR3, as DNA: TGCAGCGTTGAGCGCGGGGCCGAGCAGTACTTC. It translates to CSVERGAEQYF.

This rearrangement joins TRBV11-2 to TRBJ2-3, with D tentatively TRBD1 (5 bases). Germline CDR1 reads SGHAT; CDR2 reads FQNNGV. This CDR3 has 15 amino acids. Trimming took 5 bases from V and 4 from J, leaving 16 bases between them. The CDR3 is CASSPPTAPADTQYF. The CDR3 DNA reads TGTGCCAGCAGCCCCCCGACAGCGCCCGCAGATACGCAGTATTTT. Complete variable domain (other parts from reference TRBV11-2 and TRBJ2-3): EAGVAQSPRYKIIEKRQSVAFWCNPISGHATLYWYQQILGQGPKLLIQFQNNGVVDDSQLPKDRFSAERLKGVDSTLKIQPAKLEDSAVYLCASSPPTAPADTQYFGPGTRLTVL.

The chain joins TRBV2 to TRBJ2-3, with 9 positions matching TRBD2. Germline V CDR1 and CDR2: SNHLY, FYNNEI. This CDR3 has 16 amino acids. With V trimmed by 4 bases and J by 5 bases, 10 bases remained unmatched. As DNA, the CDR3 is TGTGCCAGCAGTGGTAATAGCGGGGGTCGTGTAGATACGCAGTATTTT. It is translated as CASSGNSGGRVDTQYF. The entire variable domain, with the rest obtained from reference TRBV2 and TRBJ2-3, is as follows: EPEVTQTPSHQVTQMGQEVILRCVPISNHLYFYWYRQILGQKVEFLVSFYNNEISEKSEIFDDQFSVERPDGSNFTLKIRSTKLEDSAMYFCASSGNSGGRVDTQYFGPGTRLTVL.

The chain is built from TRBV11-2 and TRBJ2-1, with D possibly being TRBD1 or TRBD2 (6 bases each). The germline CDR1 and CDR2 sequences are SGHAT and FQNNGV. Trimming left V 0 bases short and J 7 bases short, with 13 bases between. CDR3 length equals 15 residues. CDR3 loop: CASSLDGGPGNEQFF. CDR3 DNA sequence: TGTGCCAGCAGCTTAGATGGGGGGCCGGGGAATGAGCAGTTCTTC.

In its sample, this clone was seen once. The V gene is TRBV7-8, the J gene TRBJ1-2; unclear D gene. Between the trimmed V and J ends, which lost 5 bases and 4 bases, there was a span of 11 bases. In germline, CDR1 is SGHVS, CDR2 FQNEAQ. The CDR3 is 13 amino acids. The CDR3 spells CASSLRHGYGYTF. Written as DNA, the CDR3 is TGTGCCAGCAGCCTAAGACACGGCTATGGCTACACCTTC.

This chain uses TRBV2 with TRBJ1-2; no reliable D call. This CDR3 has 12 residues. Between the trimmed V and J ends, which lost 3 bases and 7 bases, there was a span of 9 bases. Per germline, CDR1 SNHLY and CDR2 FYNNEI. CDR3 in DNA: TGTGCCAGCAGTGAGGGGATGCCTGGCTACACCTTC. Amino acid sequence: CASSEGMPGYTF.

This clone showed up just once. In DNA, the CDR3 is TGCGCCAGCAGCCGCCCTAGGGCCCTTGGGGCGAGTGAGCAGTTCTTC. It translates to CASSRPRALGASEQFF. The V gene is TRBV4-1, the J gene TRBJ2-1; a weak D match, TRBD1 (5 bases). CDR3 length: 16 amino acids. V dropped 4 bases and J dropped 9 bases, with 22 bases sitting between them. Per the germline V gene, CDR1 is MGHRA and CDR2 is YSYEKL.

V and J are TRBV5-8 and TRBJ1-5, with 8 positions matching TRBD1. The CDR3 totals 15 residues. Germline assignment: CDR1 SGHTS and CDR2 YDEGEE. The V gene end was trimmed by 2 bases and the J gene end by 2 bases; junction bases not matched to a gene: 3. This CDR3 is CASSFTGGGNQPQHF. In nucleotides, the CDR3 is TGTGCCAGCAGCTTTACAGGGGGAGGCAATCAGCCCCAGCATTTT.

V usage is TRBV5-5 and J usage is TRBJ1-2; 8 nucleotides align to TRBD1. This CDR3 comprises 14 residues. Trimming took 2 bases from V and 7 from J; bases not matched to a gene: 7. Germline assignment: CDR1 SGHKS and CDR2 YYEKEE (reference sequence). The CDR3 nucleotides are TGTGCCAGCAGCTTTGACAGGGGAGGAGGTGGCTACACCTTC. This gives the protein CASSFDRGGGGYTF.

This chain uses TRBV27 with TRBJ2-1; the D gene is possibly TRBD2 (6 bases). This CDR3 contains 13 residues. The V gene lost 3 bases and the J gene lost 9 bases, with 12 bases spanning the gap. CDR1 and CDR2 from the germline V gene are MNHEY and SMNVEV (reference sequence). The CDR3 loop reads CASSFVPGGEQFF. For the CDR3, the DNA is TGTGCCAGCAGTTTTGTACCCGGGGGTGAGCAGTTCTTC.

The rearrangement uses TRBV11-2 and TRBJ1-6; D is possibly TRBD1 (6 bases). V lost 5 bases to trimming and J lost 9 bases, with 20 bases between them. The CDR3 spans 16 residues. Germline assignment: CDR1 SGHAT and CDR2 FQNNGV. CDR3 sequence: CASSGGTGSGFSPLHF. The CDR3 DNA follows: TGTGCCAGCAGCGGTGGTACAGGGTCCGGTTTTTCACCCCTCCACTTT.

The rearrangement links TRBV10-3 to TRBJ1-2, with TRBD1 matching 9 bases. Looked up from germline, CDR1 is ENHRY and CDR2 is SYGVKD. CDR3 length: 14 amino acids. V shed 3 bases, J shed 2 bases, and the junction held 1 base outside the gene matches. CDR3 protein: CAISEGTGNYGYTF. The CDR3 bases are TGTGCCATCAGTGAAGGGACAGGGAACTATGGCTACACCTTC.

This sequence joins TRBV4-1 and TRBJ1-2; maybe TRBD1 (5 bases). With 4 bases removed from V and 3 bases from J, the gap between germline ends came to 9 bases. Germline lookup yields CDR1 MGHRA and CDR2 YSYEKL. The CDR3 has 13 residues. The CDR3 is CASSPGGDYGYTF. CDR3 sequence (DNA): TGCGCCAGCAGCCCAGGAGGGGACTATGGCTACACCTTC.

CDR3 nucleotides: TGCGCCAGCAGCCAAGATCGGACAGGGGGCACCGGGGAGCTGTTTTTT. Protein product: CASSQDRTGGTGELFF. The gene calls are TRBV4-1 and TRBJ2-2, with 10 bases aligning to TRBD1. V lost 0 bases, J lost 4 bases, and 2 bases stayed unmatched. This CDR3 comprises 16 residues. The germline CDR1 and CDR2 sequences are MGHRA and YSYEKL.

The chain recombines TRBV5-1 with TRBJ1-4, with TRBD1 matching 7 bases. The CDR3 sequence is 16 residues long. Per germline, CDR1 SGHRS and CDR2 YFSETQ. Trimming cost V 5 bases and J 7 bases; bases outside gene matches: 14. The CDR3 is CASSQTGQDIGEKLFF. CDR3 sequence (DNA): TGCGCCAGCAGTCAAACTGGACAGGACATAGGTGAAAAACTGTTTTTT.

J is TRBJ1-2 and V is TRBV6-5; the D is unclear. The CDR3 has 13 amino acids. V dropped 0 bases and J dropped 13 bases, with 15 bases sitting between them. CDR1 is MNHEY, CDR2 SVGAGI, per germline. The CDR3 here is CASSYSPGERATF. The DNA for the CDR3 is TGTGCCAGCAGTTACTCGCCGGGAGAAAGAGCCACCTTC.

The gene calls are TRBV4-1 and TRBJ1-2, with a possible D match to TRBD1 (6 bases). Trimming removed 0 bases at V and 4 bases at J, with 12 bases between. Germline CDR1 reads MGHRA; CDR2 reads YSYEKL. The CDR3 covers 15 residues. The CDR3 protein is CASSQDKGGVYGYTF. Written as DNA, the CDR3 is TGCGCCAGCAGCCAAGACAAGGGGGGGGTCTATGGCTACACCTTC.

This chain links TRBV9 with TRBJ1-3, with D perhaps TRBD1 (6 bases). The CDR3 is 15 amino acids. V shed 0 bases and J shed 2 bases, with 9 bases lying between them. CDR1 is SGDLS, CDR2 YYNGEE, per germline. The DNA of the CDR3 is TGTGCCAGCAGCGTAGCTCGGGGGCCTGGAAACACCATATATTTT. Translation: CASSVARGPGNTIYF.

The chain combines TRBV30 with TRBJ1-6; 7 nucleotides line up with TRBD1. The V segment lost 4 bases and the J segment 4 bases; nucleotides outside the gene matches: 4. The CDR3 runs to 14 residues. Germline lookup yields CDR1 GTSNPN and CDR2 SVGIG (reference sequence). CDR3 residues: CAWNPGQYNSPLHF. In DNA, the CDR3 is TGTGCCTGGAATCCGGGACAGTATAATTCACCCCTCCACTTT.

DNA for the CDR3: TGTGCCAGCAGTGAAGCTCGGGGACAGGGTAGGGGCTACACCTTC. It encodes CASSEARGQGRGYTF. The chain couples TRBV6-1 to TRBJ1-2; TRBD1 agrees at 9 bases. CDR1 is MNHNS and CDR2 is SASEGT in the germline V gene. The CDR3 totals 15 residues. Trimming removed 0 bases from V and 8 bases from J; junction bases left unmatched: 7.

The chain has TRBV30 and TRBJ2-3; 8 bases line up with TRBD2. CDR1 and CDR2 (germline): GTSNPN, SVGIG (reference sequence). V shed 3 bases, J shed 6 bases, and the junction held 11 bases outside the gene matches. The length of the CDR3 is 15 residues. In DNA form, the CDR3 reads TGTGCCTGGAGGTTCCGGGGGGGCCTTGGGGATACGCAGTATTTT. Residues: CAWRFRGGLGDTQYF.

The gene calls are TRBV6-5 and TRBJ1-5; D is uncertain. The V gene lost 6 bases and the J gene lost 9 bases, with 9 bases spanning the gap. Germline-derived CDR1 and CDR2 are MNHEY and SVGAGI. This CDR3 comprises 11 residues. The CDR3 bases are TGTGCCAGCAGGGCGGCGGGGCCCCAGCATTTT. Its translation: CASRAAGPQHF.

The chain is built from TRBV5-5 and TRBJ1-3; D might be TRBD1 (6 bases). This CDR3 is 15 amino acids long. From germline, CDR1 is SGHKS and CDR2 YYEKEE (reference sequence). Trimming took off 5 bases at V and 0 bases at J, with 12 bases between the two ends. The CDR3, as DNA: TGTGCCAGCAGACCCACAGGGAGCTCTGGAAACACCATATATTTT. Its translation is CASRPTGSSGNTIYF.